This T cell receptor beta chain came from a study of cytomegalovirus exposure and HLA in healthy donors. Study details: A subsequent analysis stated that the approximately 120 validation repertoires were run on the same platform as the approximately 700 first-cohort repertoires.

The donors were part of the validation cohort of 120 subjects. That cohort was separate from the first cohort, which comprised some 670 subjects. General study findings and limits: Through in vitro validation, three CMV-associated chains were shown to be specific for CMV antigens. Associated with cytomegalovirus, according to the listing, were 150 to 200 TCR beta chains.

The CDR3 consists of 13 residues. Germline V gives CDR1 ENHRY, CDR2 SYGVKD. The V gene lost 8 bases and the J gene lost 6 bases, with 16 bases spanning the gap. Concerning this clone: Its antigen is not known.

Some clones are missing from TCRdb's copy, which holds only in-frame ones; the method was immunoSEQ multiplex PCR. The data hold 150,000 or so clones, with approximately 94% observed a single time. This sequence was found in a man between 18 and 35 years old in good health and CMV-seropositive. Sequencing input: PBMCs. The gene calls are TRBV10-3 and TRBJ1-2; unclear D gene. The CDR3 nucleotides are TGTGCCATCGGTACCGGGAGTTACCATGGCTACACCTTC. Amino acids: CAIGTGSYHGYTF.